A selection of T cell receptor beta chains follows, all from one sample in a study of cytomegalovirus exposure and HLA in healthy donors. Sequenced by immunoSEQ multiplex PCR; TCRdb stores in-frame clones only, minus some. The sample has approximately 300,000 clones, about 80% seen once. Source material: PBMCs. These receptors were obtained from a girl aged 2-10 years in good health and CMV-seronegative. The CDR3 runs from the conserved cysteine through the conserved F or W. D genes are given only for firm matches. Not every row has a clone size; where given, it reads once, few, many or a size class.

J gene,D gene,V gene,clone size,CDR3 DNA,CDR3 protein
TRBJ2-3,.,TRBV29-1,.,TGCAGCGTTGAATTCCCCCCCTCGCGAGATACGCAGTATTTT,CSVEFPPSRDTQYF
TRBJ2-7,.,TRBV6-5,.,TGTGCCAGCGGTCAGGGGTTTTCGGACGAGCAGTACTTC,CASGQGFSDEQYF
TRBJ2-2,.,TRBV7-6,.,TGTGCCAGCAGCTTTTACGGGAGAAACACCGGGGAGCTGTTTTTT,CASSFYGRNTGELFF
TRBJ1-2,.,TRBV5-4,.,TGTGCCAGCAGCCACTCAGGGACTAACTATGGCTACACCTTC,CASSHSGTNYGYTF
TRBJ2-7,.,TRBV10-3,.,TGTGCCATCAGTCCCAACAGGGACTCCTACGAGCAGTACTTC,CAISPNRDSYEQYF
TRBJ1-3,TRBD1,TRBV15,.,TGTGCCACCAGCAGCGTTAACAGGGGGCAAGTTGGAAACACCATATATTTT,CATSSVNRGQVGNTIYF
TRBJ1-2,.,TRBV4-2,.,TGTGCCAGCAGCCAAGAGGCTGGGACTATTGGTGTCTATGGCTACACCTTC,CASSQEAGTIGVYGYTF
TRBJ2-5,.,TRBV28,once,TGTGCCAGCAGTTTACGTCCGAGAGGGACCCAGTACTTC,CASSLRPRGTQYF
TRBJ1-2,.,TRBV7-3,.,TGTGCCAGCAGCCTCCGGGGGGGCTCTAACTATGGCTACACCTTC,CASSLRGGSNYGYTF
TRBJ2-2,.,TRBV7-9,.,TGTTCCAGCAGCTTGTCAACTGAGGCCGCCGGGGAGCTGTTTTTT,CSSSLSTEAAGELFF
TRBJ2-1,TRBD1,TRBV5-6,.,TGTGCCAGCATTGGGGACAGGGTTAATGAGCAGTTCTTC,CASIGDRVNEQFF
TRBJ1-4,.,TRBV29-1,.,TGCAGCGTTTCGGGGGAGGCTAATGAAAAACTGTTTTTT,CSVSGEANEKLFF
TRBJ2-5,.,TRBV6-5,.,TGTGCCAGCAACAAAGGCCGGAGAGGAGAGACCCAGTACTTC,CASNKGRRGETQYF
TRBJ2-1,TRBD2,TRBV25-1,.,TGTGCCAGCAGTGAGGAGACAACGGGACTAGCTGAGCAGTTCTTC,CASSEETTGLAEQFF
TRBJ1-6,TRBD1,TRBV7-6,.,TGTGCCAGCAGCTCGAGTGGTAGTAGGGACAGGGATAGTGAATCACCCCTCCACTTT,CASSSSGSRDRDSESPLHF
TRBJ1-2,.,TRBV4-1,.,TGCGCCAGCAGCCAAACACGACGGGGGGCTGAAGGCTACACCTTC,CASSQTRRGAEGYTF
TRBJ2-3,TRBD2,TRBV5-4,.,TGTGCCAGCAGCTTGGCGGCGGGGGGTCGAACGCAGTATTTT,CASSLAAGGRTQYF
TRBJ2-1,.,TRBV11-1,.,TGTGCCAGCAGCTTAGGGCAGGAATACAATGAGCAGTTCTTC,CASSLGQEYNEQFF
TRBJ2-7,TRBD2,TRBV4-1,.,TGCGCCAGCAGCCAAGGCCTAGCGGGAGTAGGCTACGAGCAGTACTTC,CASSQGLAGVGYEQYF
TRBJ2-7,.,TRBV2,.,TGTGCCAGCAGACAGAGACAGAATATAAACTACGAGCAGTACTTC,CASRQRQNINYEQYF
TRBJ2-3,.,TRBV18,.,TGTGCCAGCTCACGAGGGGACGGGAGAGATACGCAGTATTTT,CASSRGDGRDTQYF
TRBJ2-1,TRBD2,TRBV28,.,TGTGCCAGCAGTTTAGCGGTAAGCGGGAGTTGGAATGAGCAGTTCTTC,CASSLAVSGSWNEQFF
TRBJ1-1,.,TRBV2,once,TGTGCCAGCGATCGGGCGGGTGAAAACACTGAAGCTTTCTTT,CASDRAGENTEAFF